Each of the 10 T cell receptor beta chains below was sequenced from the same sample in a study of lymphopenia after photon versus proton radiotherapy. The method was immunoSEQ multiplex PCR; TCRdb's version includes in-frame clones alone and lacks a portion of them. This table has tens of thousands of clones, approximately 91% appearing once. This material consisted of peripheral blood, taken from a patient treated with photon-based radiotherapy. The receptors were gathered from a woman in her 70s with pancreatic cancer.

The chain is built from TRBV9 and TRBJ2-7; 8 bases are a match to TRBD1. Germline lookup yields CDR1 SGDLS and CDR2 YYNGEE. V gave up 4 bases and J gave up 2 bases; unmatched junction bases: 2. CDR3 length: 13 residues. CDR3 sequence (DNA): TGTGCCAGCAGCAAGACAGGGGCCTACGAGCAGTACTTC. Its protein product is CASSKTGAYEQYF.

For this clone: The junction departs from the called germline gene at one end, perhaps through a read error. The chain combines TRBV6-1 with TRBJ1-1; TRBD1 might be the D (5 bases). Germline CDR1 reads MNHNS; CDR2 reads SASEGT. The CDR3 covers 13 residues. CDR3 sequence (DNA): TGTGCCAGCAGAGAAGTGGGGCACGGTGAAGCTTTCTTT. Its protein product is CASREVGHGEAFF.

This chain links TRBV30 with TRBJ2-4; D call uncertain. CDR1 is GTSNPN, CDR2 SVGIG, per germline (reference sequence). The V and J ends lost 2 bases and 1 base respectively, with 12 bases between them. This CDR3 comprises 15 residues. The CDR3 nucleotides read TGTGCCTGGAGTACCCTCGTAAGGGCCAAAAACATTCAGTACTTC. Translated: CAWSTLVRAKNIQYF.

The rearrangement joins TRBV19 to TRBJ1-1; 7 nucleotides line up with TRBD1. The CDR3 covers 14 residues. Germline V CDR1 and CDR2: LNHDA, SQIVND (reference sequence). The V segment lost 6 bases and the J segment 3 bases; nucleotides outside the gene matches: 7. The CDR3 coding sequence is TGTGCCAGTAGAAAACAGGGGAGGGACACTGAAGCTTTCTTT. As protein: CASRKQGRDTEAFF.

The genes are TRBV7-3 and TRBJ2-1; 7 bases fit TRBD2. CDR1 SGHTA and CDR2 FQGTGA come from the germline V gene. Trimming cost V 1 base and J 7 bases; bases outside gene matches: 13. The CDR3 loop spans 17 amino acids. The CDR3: CASSLKIVGGISNEQFF. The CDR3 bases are TGTGCCAGCAGCTTAAAGATAGTGGGAGGGATCTCGAATGAGCAGTTCTTC.

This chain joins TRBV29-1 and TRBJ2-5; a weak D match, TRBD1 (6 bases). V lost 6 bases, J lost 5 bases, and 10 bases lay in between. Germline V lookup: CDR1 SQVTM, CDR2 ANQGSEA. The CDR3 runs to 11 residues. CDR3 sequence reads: CSVPQGETQYF. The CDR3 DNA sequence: TGCAGCGTCCCCCAGGGGGAGACCCAGTACTTC.

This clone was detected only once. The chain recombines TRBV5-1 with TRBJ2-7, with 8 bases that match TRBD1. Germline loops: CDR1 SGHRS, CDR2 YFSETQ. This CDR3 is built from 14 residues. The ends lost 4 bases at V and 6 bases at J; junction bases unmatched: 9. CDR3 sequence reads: CASSLGQGLGEQYF. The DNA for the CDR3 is TGCGCCAGCAGCCTAGGACAGGGTTTAGGCGAGCAGTACTTC.

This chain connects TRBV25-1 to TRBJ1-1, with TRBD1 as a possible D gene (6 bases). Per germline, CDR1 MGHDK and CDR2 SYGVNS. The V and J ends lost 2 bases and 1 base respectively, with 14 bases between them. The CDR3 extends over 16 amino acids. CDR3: CASSETIRDTNTEAFF. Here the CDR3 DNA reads TGTGCCAGCAGTGAAACTATTCGGGACACGAACACTGAAGCTTTCTTT.

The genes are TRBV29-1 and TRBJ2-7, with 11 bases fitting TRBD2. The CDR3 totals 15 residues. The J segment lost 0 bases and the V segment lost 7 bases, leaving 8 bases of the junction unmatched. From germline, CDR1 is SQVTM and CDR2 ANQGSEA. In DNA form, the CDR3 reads TGCAGCGCCAGGACTAGCGGGCCTAGCTCCTACGAGCAGTACTTC. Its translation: CSARTSGPSSYEQYF.

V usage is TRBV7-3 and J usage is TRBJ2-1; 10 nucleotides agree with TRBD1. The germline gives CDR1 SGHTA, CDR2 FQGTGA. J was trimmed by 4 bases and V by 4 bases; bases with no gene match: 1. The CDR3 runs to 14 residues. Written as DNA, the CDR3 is TGTGCCAGCAGCTCGGGACAGGGGTACAATGAGCAGTTCTTC. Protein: CASSSGQGYNEQFF. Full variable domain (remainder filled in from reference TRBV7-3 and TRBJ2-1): GAGVSQTPSNKVTEKGKYVELRCDPISGHTALYWYRQSLGQGPEFLIYFQGTGAADDSGLPNDRFFAVRPEGSVSTLKIQRTERGDSAVYLCASSSGQGYNEQFFGPGTRLTVL.